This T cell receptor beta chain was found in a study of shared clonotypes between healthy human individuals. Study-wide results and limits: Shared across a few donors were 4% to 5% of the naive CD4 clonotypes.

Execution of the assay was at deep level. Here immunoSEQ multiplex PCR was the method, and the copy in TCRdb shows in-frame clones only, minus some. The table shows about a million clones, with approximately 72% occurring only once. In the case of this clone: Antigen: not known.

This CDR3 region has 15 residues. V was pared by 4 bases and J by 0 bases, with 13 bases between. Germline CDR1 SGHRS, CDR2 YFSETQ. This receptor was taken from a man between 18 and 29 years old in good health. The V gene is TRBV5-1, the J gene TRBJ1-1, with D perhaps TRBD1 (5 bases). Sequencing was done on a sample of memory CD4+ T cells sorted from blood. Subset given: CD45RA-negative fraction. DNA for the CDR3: TGCGCCAGCAGCCCAGGAGAGACAGTGAACACTGAAGCTTTCTTT. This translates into CASSPGETVNTEAFF.